This entry is about one T cell receptor beta chain. The antigen is unknown. These data belong to a study of cytomegalovirus exposure and HLA in healthy donors. The germline V and J ends were trimmed by 2 bases and 5 bases, with 6 bases remaining between them. The CDR3 covers 11 residues. Looked up from germline, CDR1 is SQVTM and CDR2 is ANQGSEA. Vbeta (60) and Jbeta (13) primers were used in the PCR. The table came from immunoSEQ multiplex PCR; TCRdb's copy has only in-frame clones and leaves some out. The sample holds a few hundred thousand clones, 92% seen once. Study conclusions and caveats: It was reportedly the case that the classifier diagnosed cytomegalovirus status with high specificity and sensitivity. There was a cluster of highly shared sequence variants that was likely a sequencing artifact. Previously analyzed data showed that most TCR beta V segments were productive at a frequency of about 87% or about 30%.

The clonotype was recovered from a girl aged 2-10 years in good health and CMV-seronegative. V usage is TRBV29-1 and J usage is TRBJ1-1; D is undetermined. Input material: PBMCs. The CDR3 here is CSVERTTEAFF. CDR3 DNA: TGCAGCGTTGAACGAACAACTGAAGCTTTCTTT.